These 15 T cell receptor beta chains originate from one sample sequenced in a study of control samples from healthy donors and cancer patients. The repertoire was sequenced with immunoSEQ multiplex PCR; TCRdb's copy has only in-frame clones and lacks some. This table has 140,000 or so clones, roughly 94% appearing once. Sample: PBMCs. All receptors come from a man in his 60s with colorectal cancer.

The CDR3 nucleotides are TGTGCCAGCTCACCCAGGGACAGGCTAAGGAATTCACCCCTCCACTTT. Translating gives CASSPRDRLRNSPLHF. The V gene is TRBV18, the J gene TRBJ1-6; 8 bases fit TRBD1. With 3 bases clipped from V and 7 bases from J, the junction kept 8 bases outside the gene matches. The CDR3 has 16 residues. CDR1 is KGHSH and CDR2 is LQKENI in the germline V gene.

The CDR3 reads CASSLGELPSEQFF. CDR3 DNA: TGTGCCAGCAGCTTAGGGGAGTTGCCCTCGGAGCAGTTCTTC. The chain has TRBV7-9 and TRBJ2-1; TRBD2 is a possible D gene (5 bases). The CDR3 is 14 residues long. Trimming removed 1 base from V and 10 bases from J, with 14 bases in between. Germline V lookup: CDR1 SEHNR, CDR2 FQNEAQ (reference sequence).

The chain uses TRBV9 and TRBJ1-3; no firm D call. This CDR3 spans 17 amino acids. V was cut by 4 bases and J by 4 bases, with 21 bases left in between. Per the germline V gene, CDR1 is SGDLS and CDR2 is YYNGEE. CDR3 loop: CASSPPQADIWGNTIYF. The CDR3 DNA reads TGTGCCAGCAGCCCCCCCCAGGCAGACATATGGGGAAACACCATATATTTT.

V usage is TRBV7-2 and J usage is TRBJ2-7; D is tentatively TRBD1 or TRBD2 (5 bases each). Germline V CDR1 and CDR2: SGHTA, FQGNSA. This CDR3 has 14 residues. V lost 3 bases, J lost 2 bases, and 11 bases lay in between. The CDR3, as DNA: TGTGCCAGCAGCTTTCGGGACCGAGCCTACGAGCAGTACTTC. Amino acids: CASSFRDRAYEQYF.

This chain uses TRBV4-2 with TRBJ1-2, with unresolved D. The V end was cut by 1 base, the J end by 3 bases, with 6 bases between. There are 13 residues in the CDR3. Germline V CDR1 and CDR2: LGHNA, YNFKEQ. The CDR3 nucleotides are TGTGCCAGCAGCCAAGGTACAGACTATGGCTACACCTTC. Its translation is CASSQGTDYGYTF.

This chain joins TRBV20-1 and TRBJ2-1; tentatively, D is TRBD1 (6 bases). Trimming left V 3 bases short and J 7 bases short, with 13 bases between. The CDR3 is made up of 13 amino acids. Germline-derived CDR1 and CDR2 are DFQATT and SNEGSKA (reference sequence). The CDR3: CSASITGINEQFF. The CDR3 nucleotides are TGCAGTGCTAGTATTACAGGGATAAATGAGCAGTTCTTC.

Comments on this clone: Other DNA sequences in this specimen translate into the identical CDR3. The gene calls are TRBV5-1 and TRBJ2-7; D unresolved. V was trimmed by 0 bases and J by 1 base, leaving 8 bases between them. The CDR3 length is 14 residues. Germline-derived CDR1 and CDR2 are SGHRS and YFSETQ. For the CDR3, the DNA is TGCGCCAGCAGCTTGGGCGGCGGTTCCTACGAGCAGTACTTC. Translation: CASSLGGGSYEQYF.

CDR3 sequence reads: CASSLERVAGGPANTGELFF. CDR3 bases: TGTGCCAGCAGCCTCGAAAGGGTAGCGGGGGGACCCGCGAACACCGGGGAGCTGTTTTTT. This rearrangement joins TRBV7-8 to TRBJ2-2, with 10 bases fitting TRBD2. The V gene end was trimmed by 5 bases and the J gene end by 0 bases; junction bases not matched to a gene: 15. Per germline, CDR1 SGHVS and CDR2 FQNEAQ. The CDR3 sequence is 20 residues long.

The chain employs TRBV19 and TRBJ2-5, with D possibly called TRBD1 or TRBD2 (5 bases each). Germline values: CDR1 LNHDA, CDR2 SQIVND (reference sequence). Trimming removed 1 base from V and 6 bases from J, with 12 bases in between. The CDR3 extends over 14 amino acids. The CDR3 loop reads CASSIVGGKKTQYF. For the CDR3, the DNA is TGTGCCAGTAGTATAGTTGGGGGAAAGAAGACCCAGTACTTC.

The rearrangement links TRBV6-6 to TRBJ1-5; D call uncertain. Trimming cost V 8 bases and J 0 bases, with 8 bases left between them. Germline loops: CDR1 MNHNY, CDR2 SVGAGI (reference sequence). The CDR3 loop spans 13 amino acids. The DNA of the CDR3 is TGTGCCAGCCACTATCTTAGCAATCAGCCCCAGCATTTT. Translation: CASHYLSNQPQHF.

The CDR3 coding sequence is TGTGCCAGCAGTTTTCGGATGTCCTATGGCTACACCTTC. Residues: CASSFRMSYGYTF. The genes are TRBV12-3 or TRBV12-4 and TRBJ1-2; D not certain. The V end lost 3 bases, the J end lost 4 bases, and 9 bases lay between the germline ends. The CDR3 length is 13 residues.

The rearrangement joins TRBV5-3 to TRBJ1-2; the D is unclear. TRBV5-3 is flagged as an ORF with uncertain function. This CDR3 is 15 amino acids long. V lost 1 base to trimming and J lost 7 bases, with 17 bases between them. CDR3 residues: CARSLLTPRGFGYTF. Written as DNA, the CDR3 is TGTGCCAGAAGCTTGCTCACGCCCCGGGGTTTTGGCTACACCTTC.

This sequence joins TRBV19 and TRBJ1-2; weak D call: TRBD1 (6 bases). With 2 bases removed from V and 3 bases from J, the gap between germline ends came to 13 bases. The CDR3 length is 15 residues. Germline V gene data show CDR1 as LNHDA and CDR2 as SQIVND (reference sequence). The CDR3 sequence: CASSITGGVDYGYTF. The DNA of the CDR3 is TGTGCCAGTAGTATAACGGGGGGCGTGGACTATGGCTACACCTTC.

This chain connects TRBV6-2 or TRBV6-3 to TRBJ1-5; D is undetermined. The CDR3 contains 14 residues. V was shortened by 3 bases and J by 3 bases, with 9 bases between the two germline ends. CDR1 is MNHEY and CDR2 is SVGEGT in the germline V gene. The CDR3 protein is CASSYVGINQPQHF. The CDR3 nucleotides read TGTGCCAGCAGTTATGTAGGGATCAATCAGCCCCAGCATTTT.

The chain links TRBV10-3 to TRBJ2-5; 12 bases agree with TRBD2. The germline gives CDR1 ENHRY, CDR2 SYGVKD. Losses at the gene ends were 11 bases for V and 4 bases for J; bases not matched to a gene: 5. The CDR3 has 13 residues. In DNA form, the CDR3 reads TGTGCCGCTAGCGGGGGGGCGGCAGAGACCCAGTACTTC. Its translation is CAASGGAAETQYF.